This T cell receptor (beta chain) was documented in a study of shared clonotypes between healthy human individuals. TCRdb's copy holds only in-frame clones and misses some; the assay was immunoSEQ multiplex PCR. The profile shows roughly 1 million clones, around 78% of them singletons. Trimming removed 2 bases at V and 13 bases at J, with 9 bases between. The CDR3 runs to 11 residues. The germline V gene encodes CDR1 MNHNY and CDR2 SVGAGI (reference sequence). V usage is TRBV6-6 and J usage is TRBJ2-1; D tentatively fits TRBD1 or TRBD2 (5 bases each). This receptor was taken from a man younger than 35 in good health. Some clones in this sample may be carry-over from other donors' samples. The source material was memory CD4+ T cells from PBMCs. Stated subset: CD45RA-negative fraction. The CDR3 sequence: CASSYRGPQFF. The DNA of the CDR3 is TGTGCCAGCAGTTACCGGGGCCCTCAGTTCTTC.